This TCR beta chain stems from a study of T cell changes during pregnancy in multiple sclerosis. CDR3 size: 15 residues. The V end was cut by 6 bases, the J end by 2 bases, with 15 bases between. Germline CDR1 reads MDHEN; CDR2 reads SYDVKM. Measured with immunoSEQ multiplex PCR; TCRdb has only the in-frame clones, and not every one. The sample gives 20,000 to 25,000 clones, over 80% of which show up once; roughly 7.4% is in the top ten. The V gene is TRBV28, the J gene TRBJ2-3; weak D call: TRBD1 (6 bases). Sequencing was performed on CD8+ T cells from peripheral blood mononuclear cells, taken in the third trimester of pregnancy. The clonotype originates from a female donor with multiple sclerosis, enrolled in a pregnancy study. This CDR3 reads CASSLRTVYTDTQYF. CDR3 coding DNA: TGTGCCAGCAGCCTACGGACAGTTTACACAGATACGCAGTATTTT.